The 3 T cell receptor beta chains given below trace back to one sample, sequenced in a study of cytomegalovirus exposure and HLA in healthy donors. It was with 60 Vbeta and 13 Jbeta primers that the PCR ran. TCRdb's table, derived via immunoSEQ multiplex PCR, lists solely in-frame clones and lacks some. The data show some 200,000 clones, around four fifths seen once. Sequencing was performed on PBMCs. All receptors derive from a boy aged 2 to 10 in good health and CMV-seronegative.

Points on this clone: The sample holds other DNA sequences that translate to the same CDR3. V and J are TRBV9 and TRBJ1-2, with D unresolved. V lost 3 bases to trimming and J lost 2 bases, with 8 bases between them. The CDR3 has 13 amino acids. Germline assignment: CDR1 SGDLS and CDR2 YYNGEE. DNA of the CDR3: TGTGCCAGCAGCGACCGGGAGAACTATGGCTACACCTTC. Protein: CASSDRENYGYTF.

As DNA, the CDR3 is TGTGCCAGCAGTTTTCGGTTGGGAGGCGGCTACACCTTC. It yields the protein CASSFRLGGGYTF. This chain connects TRBV27 to TRBJ1-2; D gene ambiguous. Trimming left V 3 bases short and J 8 bases short, with 13 bases between. CDR3 length: 13 residues. Germline assignment: CDR1 MNHEY and CDR2 SMNVEV (reference sequence).

The chain combines TRBV10-3 with TRBJ2-5; 7 nucleotides align to TRBD1. V gave up 6 bases and J gave up 4 bases; unmatched junction bases: 11. The CDR3 covers 15 residues. Germline-derived CDR1 and CDR2 are ENHRY and SYGVKD. The CDR3 bases are TGTGCCATCAGGGGGGACGAACAGGGGAGAGAGACCCAGTACTTC. It encodes CAIRGDEQGRETQYF.